Presented here are 9 T cell receptor beta chains from one specimen sequenced in a study of blood T cell repertoires in COVID-19 (dated by TCRdb to 2018 to 2020). The library relied on the immunoSEQ multiplex PCR assay. TCRdb retrieved this table from immuneACCESS and kept in-frame rearrangements only. Not all clones are present; in checked studies, unresolved V genes account for under half, and no reason is known for the remainder. Counted in this sample were about 130,000 clones; about 93% of them appeared once. The top ten constitute around 2% of the sample. What was sequenced was peripheral blood. The receptors shown here come from a man aged 45-65 years with COVID-19, enrolled during active disease.

This chain joins TRBV4-1 and TRBJ1-3; D is ambiguous. CDR1 is MGHRA, CDR2 YSYEKL, per germline. V was trimmed by 0 bases and J by 5 bases, leaving 17 bases between them. CDR3 size: 17 residues. CDR3 in amino acids: CASSQDPPGAVRNTIYF. DNA of the CDR3: TGCGCCAGCAGCCAAGATCCCCCAGGTGCCGTTCGAAACACCATATATTTT.

This clone appeared a single time. The genes are TRBV30 and TRBJ1-6, with 9 nucleotides matching TRBD1. The J segment lost 9 bases and the V segment lost 4 bases, leaving 7 bases of the junction unmatched. This CDR3 has 14 residues. The germline V gene encodes CDR1 GTSNPN and CDR2 SVGIG (reference sequence). CDR3 sequence reads: CAWIPGQGFSPLHF. CDR3 nucleotides: TGTGCCTGGATTCCGGGACAGGGATTTTCACCCCTCCACTTT.

This sequence joins TRBV19 and TRBJ2-3; 8 bases line up with TRBD1. V was clipped by 3 bases and J by 1 base; unmatched bases: 3. The CDR3 extends over 15 amino acids. Germline V gene data show CDR1 as LNHDA and CDR2 as SQIVND (reference sequence). This chain's CDR3 is CASSIKGQGTDTQYF. CDR3 DNA: TGTGCCAGTAGTATTAAGGGACAGGGCACAGATACGCAGTATTTT.

J is TRBJ1-1 and V is TRBV18, with a weak D call TRBD1 (5 bases). The CDR3 contains 15 residues. CDR1 is KGHSH, CDR2 LQKENI, per germline. The V and J ends lost 1 base and 2 bases respectively, with 11 bases between them. The CDR3: CASSPQGIENTEAFF. In DNA, the CDR3 is TGTGCCAGCTCACCACAGGGGATCGAAAACACTGAAGCTTTCTTT. Full variable domain (outside the CDR3, taken from reference TRBV18 and TRBJ1-1): NAGVMQNPRHLVRRRGQEARLRCSPMKGHSHVYWYRQLPEEGLKFMVYLQKENIIDESGMPKERFSAEFPKEGPSILRIQQVVRGDSAAYFCASSPQGIENTEAFFGQGTRLTVV.

This rearrangement joins TRBV21-1 to TRBJ1-1. TRBV21-1 is classified as a pseudogene. The CDR3 is made up of 16 amino acids. The CDR3 sequence: CASSKVAGQSGGEAFF. CDR3 in DNA: TGTGCCAGCAGCAAAGTAGCGGGACAATCCGGGGGTGAAGCTTTCTTT.

V usage is TRBV3-1 (or the pseudogene TRBV3-2) and J usage is TRBJ2-5, with D perhaps TRBD2 (6 bases). V lost 2 bases to trimming and J lost 2 bases, with 21 bases between them. The length of the CDR3 is 18 residues. Germline V gives CDR1 LGHDT, CDR2 YNNKEL (reference sequence). The CDR3, as DNA: TGTGCCAGCAGCCAATCCCTACTAGCTGCCCCCACACAAGAGACCCAGTACTTC. It encodes CASSQSLLAAPTQETQYF.

This chain joins TRBV30 and TRBJ1-4; D ambiguous. The CDR3 is made up of 12 amino acids. The V end lost 0 bases, the J end lost 5 bases, and 4 bases lay between the germline ends. Germline V gene sequence: CDR1 GTSNPN, CDR2 SVGIG (reference sequence). The DNA of the CDR3 is TGTGCCTGGAGTGTGGCCAATGAAAAACTGTTTTTT. It is translated as CAWSVANEKLFF. The variable domain in full, completed from reference TRBV30 and TRBJ1-4, reads SQTIHQWPATLVQPVGSPLSLECTVEGTSNPNLYWYRQAAGRGLQLLFYSVGIGQISSEVPQNLSASRPQDRQFILSSKKLLLSDSGFYLCAWSVANEKLFFGSGTQLSVL.

This chain uses TRBV10-2 with TRBJ2-5; weak D call: TRBD2 (6 bases). Germline-derived CDR1 and CDR2 are WSHSY and SAAADI. Trimming left V 2 bases short and J 7 bases short, with 11 bases between. CDR3 length equals 13 residues. CDR3 bases: TGCGCCAGCAGTGAGGCCGCGCGGGGGACCCAGTACTTC. The encoded protein is CASSEAARGTQYF.

This sequence joins TRBV5-1 and TRBJ2-5; the D gene is possibly TRBD1 (7 bases). CDR3 length: 14 amino acids. V lost 4 bases to trimming and J lost 5 bases, with 15 bases between them. Germline assignment: CDR1 SGHRS and CDR2 YFSETQ. The CDR3 coding sequence is TGCGCCAGCAGCCCCGCAGGGGGAGGTGAGACCCAGTACTTC. Translating it yields CASSPAGGGETQYF.